These 14 T cell receptor beta chains share one sample of origin, sequenced in a study of blood T cells in healthy people across ages. A second PCR, run for about 7 to 11 cycles, used a sample-barcoded 5' primer plus a J-beta primer mix. MiXCR was run by TCRdb on the 5' RACE reads, yielding one entry per CDR3 protein. Here the sample spans over a million distinct CDR3 sequences, over 35% being singletons. The material sequenced was blood. All receptors come from an older woman in good health.

The chain joins TRBV28 to TRBJ2-3; D gene unclear. The V end lost 8 bases, the J end lost 1 base, and 19 bases lay between the germline ends. The CDR3 runs 16 residues. Germline V CDR1 and CDR2: MDHEN, SYDVKM. The CDR3 DNA reads as TGTGCCAGCCATGACCTCAGCAGTAGGGGCACAGATACGCAGTATTTT. This sequence encodes CASHDLSSRGTDTQYF.

This clonotype was detected a few times. The rearrangement joins TRBV9 to TRBJ2-2, with 7 bases aligning to TRBD1. This CDR3 region has 15 residues. The germline gives CDR1 SGDLS, CDR2 YYNGEE. The V and J ends lost 3 bases and 4 bases, in that order; junction bases with no gene match: 6. The CDR3 here is CASSDYRGATGELFF. The CDR3 DNA follows: TGTGCCAGCAGCGACTACAGGGGTGCCACCGGGGAGCTGTTTTTT.

The V gene is TRBV9, the J gene TRBJ2-1, with 12 nucleotides matching TRBD2. With V trimmed by 2 bases and J by 8 bases, 5 bases remained unmatched. The germline gives CDR1 SGDLS, CDR2 YYNGEE. The CDR3 has 15 residues. Written as DNA, the CDR3 is TGTGCCAGCAGCGTGACTAGCGGGAGTTTCTATGAGCAGTTCTTC. It codes for CASSVTSGSFYEQFF.

Note on this clonotype: One base away lies a much larger clone, so this may be a sequencing read error. The chain combines TRBV9 with TRBJ2-5, with a possible D match to TRBD2 (5 bases). The CDR3 contains 13 residues. With 3 bases removed from V and 1 base from J, the gap between germline ends came to 7 bases. CDR1 is SGDLS and CDR2 is YYNGEE in the germline V gene. The CDR3 loop reads CASSEDFQETQYF. Written as DNA, the CDR3 is TGTGCCAGCAGCGAGGACTTCCAAGAGACCCAGTACTTC.

The chain links TRBV27 to TRBJ1-1, with D uncertain. The germline gives CDR1 MNHEY, CDR2 SMNVEV (reference sequence). V was trimmed by 6 bases and J by 11 bases, leaving 22 bases between them. This CDR3 is 14 amino acids long. The CDR3 loop reads CASSHGVSHPGAFF. The CDR3 DNA follows: TGTGCCAGCAGCCACGGGGTGAGCCATCCGGGCGCTTTCTTT.

This chain joins TRBV6-5 and TRBJ2-1, with 9 bases lining up with TRBD2. Germline V gene lookup returns CDR1 MNHEY and CDR2 SVGAGI. The V and J ends lost 0 bases and 7 bases, in that order; junction bases with no gene match: 10. This CDR3 comprises 17 residues. For the CDR3, the DNA is TGTGCCAGCAGTTACTCTCTGGGTAGCGGGAGTTGGAATGAGCAGTTCTTC. It is translated as CASSYSLGSGSWNEQFF.

The CDR3 is CASLGTSGRKGHSYEQYF. CDR3 in DNA: TGTGCCAGCTTGGGGACTAGCGGGAGGAAGGGCCATTCTTACGAGCAGTACTTC. The rearrangement joins TRBV7-9 to TRBJ2-7; TRBD2 matches at 15 bases. Germline V CDR1 and CDR2: SEHNR, FQNEAQ (reference sequence). This CDR3 has 18 residues. Trimming took 8 bases from V and 4 from J; bases not matched to a gene: 15. Full variable domain (remainder filled in from reference TRBV7-9 and TRBJ2-7): DTGVSQNPRHKITKRGQNVTFRCDPISEHNRLYWYRQTLGQGPEFLTYFQNEAQLEKSRLLSDRFSAERPKGSFSTLEIQRTEQGDSAMYLCASLGTSGRKGHSYEQYFGPGTRLTVT.

This clonotype has a handful of counts. V is TRBV6-5 and J is TRBJ1-5; 7 positions match TRBD1. CDR1 and CDR2 (germline): MNHEY, SVGAGI. The trim removed 6 bases at V and 5 bases at J, leaving 4 bases unmatched. The CDR3 runs to 13 residues. CDR3 DNA sequence: TGTGCCAGCAGATCAGGGGGGGATCAGCCCCAGCATTTT. Its translation is CASRSGGDQPQHF.

In its sample, this clonotype was seen a few times. This sequence joins TRBV14 and TRBJ2-3, with TRBD2 identical over 8 bases. Germline-derived CDR1 and CDR2 are SGHDN and FVKESK. Trimming at V came to 2 bases and at J to 2 bases, leaving 3 bases not matched to a gene. The CDR3 extends over 15 amino acids. CDR3 in DNA: TGTGCCAGCAGCCAAATAGCGGGAACCACAGATACGCAGTATTTT. It codes for CASSQIAGTTDTQYF.

This sequence joins TRBV21-1 and TRBJ1-6. TRBV21-1 represents a pseudogene. This CDR3 is built from 12 residues. CDR3 sequence: CASGRKGSPLHF. Here the CDR3 DNA reads TGTGCCAGCGGCAGAAAAGGTTCACCCCTCCACTTT.

This clonotype was observed a handful of times. The rearrangement links TRBV12-3 or TRBV12-4 to TRBJ1-5; D perhaps matches TRBD1 (6 bases). Trimming shortened V by 6 bases and J by 10 bases, and 22 bases separated the two germline ends. This CDR3 is 15 amino acids long. The CDR3 bases are TGTGCCAGCAGGACACAGGGCTTACCGCTATCTCCCCAGCATTTT. Its translation is CASRTQGLPLSPQHF.

This clonotype was picked up a small number of times. A much larger clonotype is one base distant, so this may be a read error. The V and J genes are TRBV6-5 and TRBJ2-1, with TRBD1 matching 11 bases. Per the germline V gene, CDR1 is MNHEY and CDR2 is SVGAGI. This CDR3 comprises 15 residues. The ends lost 7 bases at V and 7 bases at J; junction bases unmatched: 9. The CDR3 DNA reads as TGTGCCAGCACCCGGGGACAGGGGGTCCGGAATGAGCAGTTCTTC. It specifies CASTRGQGVRNEQFF.

A few counts support this clonotype. The CDR3 sequence: CASRLWSASYEQYF. The CDR3 region has the DNA TGTGCAAGTCGCTTGTGGTCGGCCTCCTACGAGCAGTACTTC. V is TRBV12-2 and J is TRBJ2-7. TRBV12-2 has pseudogene status. CDR3 length equals 14 residues.

In this sample, this clonotype turned up a few times. The rearrangement links TRBV2 to TRBJ1-6; 7 bases agree with TRBD1. Trimming removed 0 bases from V and 6 bases from J; junction bases left unmatched: 5. CDR1 is SNHLY and CDR2 is FYNNEI in the germline V gene. The CDR3 extends over 16 amino acids. In nucleotides, the CDR3 is TGTGCCAGCAGTGAAGCGCTTCAGGGGGGTAATTCACCCCTCCACTTT. This encodes CASSEALQGGNSPLHF.